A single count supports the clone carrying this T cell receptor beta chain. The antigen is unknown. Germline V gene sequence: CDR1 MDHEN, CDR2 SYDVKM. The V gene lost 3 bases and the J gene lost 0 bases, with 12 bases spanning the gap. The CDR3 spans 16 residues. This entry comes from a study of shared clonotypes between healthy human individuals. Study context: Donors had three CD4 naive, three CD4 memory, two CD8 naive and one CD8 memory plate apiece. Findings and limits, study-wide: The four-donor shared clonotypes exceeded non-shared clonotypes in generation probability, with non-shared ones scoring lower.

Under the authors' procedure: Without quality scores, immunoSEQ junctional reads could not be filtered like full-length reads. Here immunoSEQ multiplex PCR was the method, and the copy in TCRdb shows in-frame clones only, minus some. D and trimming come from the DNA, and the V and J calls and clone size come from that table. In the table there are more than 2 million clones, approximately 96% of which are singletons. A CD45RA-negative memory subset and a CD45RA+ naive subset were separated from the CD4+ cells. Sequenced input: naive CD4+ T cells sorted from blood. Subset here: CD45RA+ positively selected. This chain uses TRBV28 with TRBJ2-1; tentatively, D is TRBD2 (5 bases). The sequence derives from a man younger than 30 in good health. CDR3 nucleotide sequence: TGTGCCAGCAGTTTGAGCGGCATGAGCTCCTACAATGAGCAGTTCTTC. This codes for CASSLSGMSSYNEQFF.